This T cell receptor (beta chain) was retrieved from a study of low-dose radiotherapy and immunotherapy resistance in tumors. Background on the study: Fractions of 0.5 Gy went to Cohort 1 every 2 weeks, totaling 6.5 Gy. Treatment included intravenous cyclophosphamide dosed at 200 mg/m2 every two weeks, one day before radiation and immunotherapy.

This clonotype was seen repeatedly, ten times or more. TCR amplification used 20 to 25 PCR cycles, a constant-region primer and a V-primer adapter. After the mRNA was isolated, it was amplified using in vitro transcription. TCRdb passed the reads through MiXCR, listing each CDR3 protein once. In the table there are about 50,000 distinct CDR3 sequences, approximately 10% of which are singletons. The sample's time point: before trial treatment. Along with nivolumab and ipilimumab, donors received aspirin, low-dose cyclophosphamide and low-dose radiotherapy. The CDR3 is 17 residues long. Germline CDR1 MNHEY, CDR2 SVGAGI. The ends lost 2 bases at V and 1 base at J; junction bases unmatched: 7.

The sample in question was PBMCs, obtained before treatment. The origin of this receptor is a female donor with ovarian cancer. The chain links TRBV6-5 to TRBJ2-2, with 7 nucleotides matching TRBD2. CDR3 coding DNA: TGTGCCAGCAGTTACATGTACCAGCGGGAGAACACCGGGGAGCTGTTTTTT. The encoded protein is CASSYMYQRENTGELFF.